This entry features one T cell receptor beta chain sequence. The junction had 6 bases not matched to a gene; V was cut back by 3 bases and J by 7 bases. Germline CDR1 reads PRHDT; CDR2 reads FYEKMQ (reference sequence). This CDR3 comprises 14 residues. The entry originates in a study of T-cell memory formation after mild COVID-19. TCRdb re-analysed the 5' RACE reads in MiXCR, keeping a single row per CDR3 protein. Of under 650,000 distinct CDR3 sequences in the sample, about a sixth were seen once. This TCR was recovered from an adult woman who had mild COVID-19 (a few samples of this study predate the infection). Cell type and time point are not known. Sequencing used PBMCs or a T cell subset sorted from them (not recorded which). The chain has TRBV13 and TRBJ2-7, with TRBD2 matching over 10 bases. The CDR3 region is CASSLLAGVGEQYF. Written as DNA, the CDR3 is TGTGCCAGCAGCTTGCTAGCGGGAGTGGGAGAGCAGTACTTC.